The present entry profiles one T cell receptor beta chain with its context. Its antigen is currently unknown. PCR used 60 Vbeta primers and 13 Jbeta primers. TCRdb keeps only in-frame clones here, not all; method: immunoSEQ multiplex PCR. Among around 94,000 clones listed, over 75% were seen once. These data are taken from a study of cytomegalovirus exposure and HLA in healthy donors. Study-level findings and limits: Per a later analysis, under 20,000 TCR beta sequences showed association with HLA alleles at 0.05 false discovery rate. An ancestry cluster, one associated with Asian ancestry, reportedly showed fewer N-insertions than the approximately 720-donor mean in a later analysis. For most TCR beta V segments, an earlier analysis put the productive rate at about 87% or about 30% of the time.

Germline-derived CDR1 and CDR2 are MNHNS and SASEGT. V trimming: 6 bases; J trimming: 3 bases; junction bases outside the gene matches: 7. The CDR3 is 15 residues long. V and J are TRBV6-1 and TRBJ2-3, with 9 positions matching TRBD1. The sequence was obtained from a male donor in good health and CMV-seropositive. The sequencing input was PBMCs. CDR3 nucleotide sequence: TGTGCCAGCAGCCGGGACAGGGCTGGAACAGATACGCAGTATTTT. This encodes CASSRDRAGTDTQYF.